The rows below give T cell receptor beta chains drawn from one sample of a study of identical twins. Using its own MiXCR run on the 5' RACE reads, TCRdb lists one record per CDR3 protein. The sample carries fewer than 500,000 distinct CDR3 sequences, roughly 13% recorded once. The sample was also reused in another study, on yellow fever vaccine responses in identical twins.

The source material was CD4+ T cells sorted from blood. Receptors originate from a woman aged 18 to 35 in good health. Both conserved end residues are part of each CDR3. A D gene is named only where the DNA matches it firmly. Size is stated for part of the rows, as once, few or many counts, or as a class when the clone is expanded.

>-|TRBV10-1|TRBJ1-4|-
CASSEGSEKLFF
TGCGCCAGCAGTGAGGGAAGTGAAAAACTGTTTTTT
>few|TRBV6-2/TRBV6-3|TRBJ2-2|TRBD1
CASSRLGQGDAGELFF
TGTGCCAGCAGCCGACTGGGACAGGGGGACGCCGGGGAGCTGTTTTTT
>few|TRBV6-1|TRBJ2-2|TRBD1
CASSERGQGGELFF
TGTGCCAGCAGTGAAAGGGGGCAAGGCGGGGAGCTGTTTTTT
>-|TRBV20-1|TRBJ2-3|-
CSATDLNTDTQYF
TGCAGTGCCACCGACTTGAACACAGATACGCAGTATTTT
>few|TRBV11-2|TRBJ2-1|TRBD2
CASSHRLAVGNEQFF
TGTGCCAGCAGTCACCGACTAGCGGTGGGGAATGAGCAGTTCTTC
>many|TRBV5-1|TRBJ2-3|TRBD2
CASRRGLPSTDTQYF
TGCGCCAGCAGGAGGGGACTACCTAGCACAGATACGCAGTATTTT
>-|TRBV2|TRBJ2-1|TRBD1
CASSESGQGAREQFF
TGTGCCAGCAGTGAGAGTGGACAGGGGGCCCGTGAGCAGTTCTTC
>few|TRBV6-2/TRBV6-3|TRBJ1-5|-
CASTPTGHQPQHF
TGTGCCAGCACTCCAACAGGGCATCAGCCCCAGCATTTT
>-|TRBV7-3|TRBJ2-1|TRBD2
CASSLRGGLSEQFF
TGTGCCAGCAGCTTACGGGGGGGGCTGTCTGAGCAGTTCTTC
>-|TRBV14|TRBJ2-4|TRBD1
CASSQQTGRIQYF
TGTGCCAGCAGCCAGCAGACAGGGAGAATTCAGTACTTC
>-|TRBV5-1|TRBJ2-1|-
CASSPNIDNEQFF
TGCGCCAGCAGTCCCAATATAGACAATGAGCAGTTCTTC
>-|TRBV20-1|TRBJ2-5|-
CSAREGISFGETQYF
TGCAGTGCTAGAGAGGGGATCTCATTTGGGGAGACCCAGTACTTC
>-|TRBV24-1|TRBJ2-1|-
CATSARPPPYNEQFF
TGTGCCACCAGTGCAAGACCCCCCCCCTACAATGAGCAGTTCTTC
>-|TRBV2|TRBJ2-2|TRBD1
CASNDRGVGELFF
TGTGCCAGCAACGACAGGGGCGTCGGGGAGCTGTTTTTT
>few|TRBV20-1|TRBJ2-5|TRBD2
CSAASWVFPGTSKETQYF
TGCAGTGCTGCTAGTTGGGTTTTCCCGGGGACTAGCAAAGAGACCCAGTACTTC
>-|TRBV6-1|TRBJ2-7|TRBD1
CASRPGQGTTYEQYF
TGTGCCAGCAGACCAGGACAGGGGACTACCTACGAGCAGTACTTC
>many|TRBV7-6|TRBJ1-6|-
CASSLSGDRSPLHF
TGTGCCAGCAGCTTATCCGGAGATCGGTCACCCCTCCACTTT
>many|TRBV28|TRBJ2-7|-
CAAEEQGYEQYF
TGTGCCGCAGAGGAGCAGGGCTACGAGCAGTACTTC
>-|TRBV20-1|TRBJ1-5|TRBD1
CSARVRGHQPQHF
TGCAGTGCTAGGGTCAGGGGGCATCAGCCCCAGCATTTT